This T cell receptor (beta chain) was captured by sequencing in a study of early T cells in non-severe SARS-CoV-2 infection. Overall study results and limits: Comparison of clonotypes with VDJdb favored anti-spike CD8 responses while missing private and CD4 specificities.

TCRdb reprocessed the 5' RACE reads via MiXCR and lists one record per CDR3 protein. Altogether about 64,000 distinct CDR3 sequences are present, less than 20% being singletons, with the ten largest covering almost 9%. The table lists this clonotype with a few counts. Its antigen is still unknown. V was trimmed by 2 bases and J by 3 bases, leaving 8 bases between them. CDR1 MNHEY and CDR2 SVGEGT come from the germline V gene. The CDR3 consists of 14 residues. The genes are TRBV6-2 or TRBV6-3 and TRBJ1-5; tentative D call: TRBD1 (5 bases). The sequencing here drew on whole blood, taken at baseline. This TCR was sampled from an adult who was a healthcare worker with PCR-confirmed SARS-CoV-2 infection or an uninfected control (not recorded which). CDR3: CASSYAGDNQPQHF. The CDR3 bases are TGTGCCAGCAGTTACGCGGGGGACAATCAGCCCCAGCATTTT.